Each of the 9 T cell receptor beta chains below was sequenced from the same sample in a study of shared clonotypes between healthy human individuals. Assay: immunoSEQ multiplex PCR; the TCRdb copy retains only in-frame clones and omits some. The table lists about 530,000 clones, over 60% of them singletons. Sequenced input: PBMCs. All receptors derive from a woman in her thirties or forties in good health. Some clones in this sample may be carry-over from other donors' samples.

This sequence joins TRBV19 and TRBJ1-2; D might be TRBD1 (5 bases). V lost 7 bases and J 8 bases, leaving 20 bases between the germline ends. Per the germline V gene, CDR1 is LNHDA and CDR2 is SQIVND (reference sequence). The CDR3 is 14 amino acids. CDR3: CASKIGAAMRGYTF. CDR3 bases: TGTGCCAGTAAAATAGGGGCAGCGATGAGGGGCTACACCTTC.

The chain combines TRBV7-2 with TRBJ1-1; no firm D call. The V and J ends lost 2 bases and 1 base respectively, with 5 bases between them. The CDR3 extends over 13 amino acids. CDR1 is SGHTA, CDR2 FQGNSA, per germline. The DNA for the CDR3 is TGTGCCAGCAGCTTATATGGGAACACTGAAGCTTTCTTT. It encodes CASSLYGNTEAFF.

The V gene is TRBV6-6, the J gene TRBJ2-7; 9 bases fit TRBD1. The germline CDR1 and CDR2 sequences are MNHNY and SVGAGI (reference sequence). The CDR3 spans 13 residues. The V segment lost 6 bases and the J segment 6 bases; nucleotides outside the gene matches: 6. The CDR3 spells CASRFTGGVEQYF. DNA of the CDR3: TGTGCCAGCAGATTCACAGGGGGCGTCGAGCAGTACTTC.

The V gene is TRBV7-3, the J gene TRBJ1-1, with TRBD1 matching over 7 bases. V shed 0 bases, J shed 1 base, and the junction held 2 bases outside the gene matches. CDR1 and CDR2 (germline): SGHTA, FQGTGA. This CDR3 has 15 amino acids. The CDR3 coding sequence is TGTGCCAGCAGCTTAACAGGGACAGAGAACACTGAAGCTTTCTTT. Its protein product is CASSLTGTENTEAFF. The complete variable domain, with remaining parts taken from reference TRBV7-3 and TRBJ1-1, reads GAGVSQTPSNKVTEKGKYVELRCDPISGHTALYWYRQSLGQGPEFLIYFQGTGAADDSGLPNDRFFAVRPEGSVSTLKIQRTERGDSAVYLCASSLTGTENTEAFFGQGTRLTVV.

This chain joins TRBV11-3 and TRBJ2-5, with 7 bases that match TRBD2. CDR3 length equals 17 residues. From germline, CDR1 is SGHNT and CDR2 YENEEA. V lost 5 bases and J lost 1; bases outside the gene matches: 13. The CDR3 DNA reads as TGTGCCAGCAGCCCGGGCGCCCTGGGGGGGACCCAAGAGACCCAGTACTTC. Translation gives CASSPGALGGTQETQYF.

The gene calls are TRBV29-1 and TRBJ1-5, with 10 nucleotides matching TRBD1. This CDR3 has 15 residues. V was clipped by 7 bases and J by 3 bases; unmatched bases: 9. Germline V gives CDR1 SQVTM, CDR2 ANQGSEA. CDR3 bases: TGCAGCGCCGCCACCGGGACAGGGGTCAATCAGCCCCAGCATTTT. Amino acids: CSAATGTGVNQPQHF.

This clone turned up a few times. The chain employs TRBV30 and TRBJ2-7; D is possibly TRBD2 (6 bases). The V end lost 3 bases, the J end lost 1 base, and 10 bases lay between the germline ends. In germline, CDR1 is GTSNPN, CDR2 SVGIG (reference sequence). The CDR3 is made up of 13 amino acids. The CDR3 DNA reads TGTGCCTGGAGCCGCGGGGCGTCCTACGAGCAGTACTTC. It encodes CAWSRGASYEQYF.

The chain recombines TRBV27 with TRBJ2-3, with 8 bases aligning to TRBD1. CDR1 and CDR2 from the germline V gene are MNHEY and SMNVEV (reference sequence). The J segment lost 4 bases and the V segment lost 7 bases, leaving 7 bases of the junction unmatched. CDR3 size: 14 residues. CDR3: CASNYGDRPDTQYF. CDR3 in DNA: TGTGCCAGCAATTACGGGGACAGGCCAGATACGCAGTATTTT.

This rearrangement joins TRBV13 to TRBJ2-1, with D perhaps assigned TRBD1 or TRBD2 (5 bases each). V lost 5 bases and J 6 bases, leaving 20 bases between the germline ends. CDR1 and CDR2 (germline): PRHDT, FYEKMQ (reference sequence). CDR3 length: 16 amino acids. CDR3 sequence: CASSAPNSRGSNEQFF. The CDR3 DNA reads TGTGCCAGCAGCGCCCCAAACTCGAGGGGAAGCAATGAGCAGTTCTTC.